This T cell receptor beta chain is from a study of blood T cells in healthy people across ages. Alongside a J-beta primer mix, a sample-barcoded 5' primer served in a second PCR lasting about 7 to 12 cycles. Template switching added a 12-random-nucleotide identifier to every cDNA molecule. TCRdb fed the 5' RACE reads into MiXCR, producing one record per CDR3 protein. The sample lists around 690,000 distinct CDR3 sequences; approximately 50% were seen once. Germline CDR1 PRHDT, CDR2 FYEKMQ (reference sequence). This CDR3 has 15 residues. V dropped 5 bases and J dropped 4; count of bases not matched to a gene: 8. For this clonotype: Its antigen is currently unknown.

Study results and caveats: The study found more naive CD4+ cells and higher diversity in long-lived than aged donors. The unsorted PBMCs prevented any conclusive comparison of naive versus antigen-experienced cells.

This clonotype was sampled from a man between 60 and 70 years old in good health. The V and J genes are TRBV13 and TRBJ2-5; TRBD1 matches at 9 bases. Sequencing was carried out using blood. DNA of the CDR3: TGTGCCAGCAGCCCGGGACAGGGTGTAGCAGAGACCCAGTACTTC. As protein: CASSPGQGVAETQYF.